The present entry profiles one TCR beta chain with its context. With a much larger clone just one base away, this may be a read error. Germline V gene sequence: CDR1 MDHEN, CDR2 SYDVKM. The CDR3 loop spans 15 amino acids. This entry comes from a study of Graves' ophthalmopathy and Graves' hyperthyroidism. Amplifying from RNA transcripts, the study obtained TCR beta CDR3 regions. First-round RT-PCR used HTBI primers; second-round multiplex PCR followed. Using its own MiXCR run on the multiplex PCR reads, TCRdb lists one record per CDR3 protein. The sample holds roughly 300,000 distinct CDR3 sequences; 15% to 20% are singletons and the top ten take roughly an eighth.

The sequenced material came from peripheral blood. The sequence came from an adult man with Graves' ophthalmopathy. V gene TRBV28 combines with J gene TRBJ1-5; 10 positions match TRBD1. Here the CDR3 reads CVSSSPGQGHQPQHF. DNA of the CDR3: TGTGTCAGCAGTTCCCCGGGACAGGGGCATCAGCCCCAGCATTTT.